This T cell receptor (beta chain) was found in a study of cytomegalovirus exposure and HLA in healthy donors. Study outcomes and limitations: Overall, around 150 TCR beta chains were annotated as cytomegalovirus-associated. Later, TCR association rates were found to vary by HLA locus, highest for DRB1 and lowest for HLA-C. TCR beta V segments were, for the most part, productive about 90% or about 30% of the time in an earlier analysis.

CDR1 is SGHNT and CDR2 is YENEEA in the germline V gene. V lost 5 bases and J lost 7; bases outside the gene matches: 11. This CDR3 is built from 16 residues. Whereas donors were nominally healthy upon sampling, unrecorded immune exposures were probable. In the case of this clone: What it recognizes is unknown.

The PCR had 60 Vbeta and 13 Jbeta primers. The data were produced by immunoSEQ multiplex PCR, yet TCRdb's version contains in-frame clones alone and is incomplete. The data show 75,000 to 95,000 clones, 55% to 70% seen once. The sequence was obtained from a woman between 50 and 59 years old in good health and CMV-seropositive. The sample consisted of PBMCs. V usage is TRBV11-3 and J usage is TRBJ2-2, with 9 bases fitting TRBD1. The CDR3, as DNA: TGTGCCAGCAGCCCGAATCACAGGGGGCAAGGCGGGGAGCTGTTTTTT. Protein product: CASSPNHRGQGGELFF.